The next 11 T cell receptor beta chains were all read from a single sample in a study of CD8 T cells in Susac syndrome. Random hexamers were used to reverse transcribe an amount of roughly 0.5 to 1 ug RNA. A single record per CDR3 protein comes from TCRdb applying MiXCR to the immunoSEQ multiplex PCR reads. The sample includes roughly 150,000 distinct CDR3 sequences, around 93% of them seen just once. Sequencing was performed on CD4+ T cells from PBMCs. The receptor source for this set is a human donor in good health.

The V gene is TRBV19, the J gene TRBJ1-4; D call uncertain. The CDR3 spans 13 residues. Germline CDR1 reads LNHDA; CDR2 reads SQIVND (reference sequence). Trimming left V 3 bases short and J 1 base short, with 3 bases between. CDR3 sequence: CASSIRTNEKLFF. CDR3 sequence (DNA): TGTGCCAGTAGTATCCGAACTAATGAAAAACTGTTTTTT.

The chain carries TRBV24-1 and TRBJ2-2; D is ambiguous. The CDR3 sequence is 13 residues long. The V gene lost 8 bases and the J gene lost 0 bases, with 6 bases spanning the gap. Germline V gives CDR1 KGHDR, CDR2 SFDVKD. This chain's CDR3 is CATIDTNTGELFF. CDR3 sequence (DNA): TGTGCCACCATAGATACGAACACCGGGGAGCTGTTTTTT.

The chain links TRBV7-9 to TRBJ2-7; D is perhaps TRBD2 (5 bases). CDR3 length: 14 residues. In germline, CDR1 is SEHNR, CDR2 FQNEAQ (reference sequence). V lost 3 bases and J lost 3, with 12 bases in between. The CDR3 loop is CASSLAFGVYEQYF. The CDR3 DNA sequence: TGTGCCAGCAGCTTGGCCTTCGGGGTCTACGAGCAGTACTTC. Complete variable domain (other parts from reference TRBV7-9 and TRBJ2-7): DTGVSQNPRHKITKRGQNVTFRCDPISEHNRLYWYRQTLGQGPEFLTYFQNEAQLEKSRLLSDRFSAERPKGSFSTLEIQRTEQGDSAMYLCASSLAFGVYEQYFGPGTRLTVT.

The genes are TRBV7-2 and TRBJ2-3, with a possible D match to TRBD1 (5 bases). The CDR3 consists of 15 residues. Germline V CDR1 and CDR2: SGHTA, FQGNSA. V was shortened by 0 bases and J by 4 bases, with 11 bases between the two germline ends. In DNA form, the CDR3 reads TGTGCCAGCAGCTTAGCAGGGTGGGGCCCAGATACGCAGTATTTT. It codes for CASSLAGWGPDTQYF.

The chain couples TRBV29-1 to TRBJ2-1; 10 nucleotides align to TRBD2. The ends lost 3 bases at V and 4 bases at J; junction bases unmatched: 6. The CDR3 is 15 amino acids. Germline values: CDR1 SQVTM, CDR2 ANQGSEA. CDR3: CSVEGGLALYNEQFF. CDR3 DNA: TGCAGCGTTGAGGGGGGACTAGCGCTATACAATGAGCAGTTCTTC.

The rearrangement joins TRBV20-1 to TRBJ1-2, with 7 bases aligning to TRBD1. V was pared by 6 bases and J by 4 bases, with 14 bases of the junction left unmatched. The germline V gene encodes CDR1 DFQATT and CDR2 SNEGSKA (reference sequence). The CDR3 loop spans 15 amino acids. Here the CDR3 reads CSALPGQRSAYGYTF. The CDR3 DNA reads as TGCAGTGCCCTACCGGGACAGAGAAGTGCCTATGGCTACACCTTC.

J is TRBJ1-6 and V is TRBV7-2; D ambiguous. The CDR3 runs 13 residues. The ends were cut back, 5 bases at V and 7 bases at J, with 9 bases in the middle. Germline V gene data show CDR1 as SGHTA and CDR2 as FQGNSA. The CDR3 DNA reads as TGTGCCAGCAGCCCTCAGCCAAATTCACCCCTCCACTTT. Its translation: CASSPQPNSPLHF.

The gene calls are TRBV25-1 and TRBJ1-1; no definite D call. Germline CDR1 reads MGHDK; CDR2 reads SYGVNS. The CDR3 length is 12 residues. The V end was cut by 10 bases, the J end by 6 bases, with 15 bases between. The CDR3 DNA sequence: TGTGCCACCACAGATGGTCGGGCTGAAGCTTTCTTT. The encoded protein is CATTDGRAEAFF.

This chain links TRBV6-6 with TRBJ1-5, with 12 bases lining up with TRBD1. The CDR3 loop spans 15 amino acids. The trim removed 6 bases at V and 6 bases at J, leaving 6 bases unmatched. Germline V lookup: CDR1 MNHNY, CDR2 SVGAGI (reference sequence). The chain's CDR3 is CASSQGQGAIQPQHF. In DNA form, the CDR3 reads TGTGCCAGCAGCCAGGGACAGGGGGCAATTCAGCCCCAGCATTTT.

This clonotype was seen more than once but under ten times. CDR3 amino acids: CASSFLTSASTGELFF. Written as DNA, the CDR3 is TGCGCCAGCAGCTTCCTGACTAGCGCAAGCACCGGGGAGCTGTTTTTT. The chain recombines TRBV5-1 with TRBJ2-2; 8 positions agree with TRBD2. The germline CDR1 and CDR2 sequences are SGHRS and YFSETQ. V lost 2 bases, J lost 4 bases, and 7 bases stayed unmatched. The CDR3 totals 16 residues.

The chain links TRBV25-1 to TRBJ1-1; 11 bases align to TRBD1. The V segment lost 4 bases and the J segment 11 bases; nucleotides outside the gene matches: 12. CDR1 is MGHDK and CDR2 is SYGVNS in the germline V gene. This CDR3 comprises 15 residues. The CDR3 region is CASSGKGQGVRGAFF. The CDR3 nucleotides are TGTGCCAGCAGTGGAAAGGGACAGGGGGTAAGGGGGGCTTTCTTT.